This TCR beta chain stems from a study of human T cells and chemical hapten exposure. TCRdb called the RACE reads again in MiXCR, with one record for every CDR3 protein. The profile covers tens of thousands of distinct CDR3 sequences, with 10% to 12% appearing a single time and about 3.5% taken by the ten largest. Per germline, CDR1 SQVTM and CDR2 ANQGSEA. Unmatched junction bases numbered 5, after V lost 5 bases and J lost 4 bases. This CDR3 region has 14 residues. In its sample, this clonotype was seen a few times. Documented time point: patch test 3, about 24 weeks after DPC sensitization. Specified treatment: therapeutic diphenylcyclopropenone sensitization with weekly scalp DPC.

The TCR comes from a woman between 45 and 65 years old with alopecia areata. Some clones in this sample may be carry-over from other donors' samples. The V call is TRBV29-1, the J call TRBJ2-1, with TRBD2 identical over 10 bases. This specimen was whole blood, taken in connection with sensitization to the hapten diphenylcyclopropenone (DPC). The CDR3 bases are TGCAGCGTTCGCACTAGCGGGGCTTACAATGAGCAGTTCTTC. This sequence encodes CSVRTSGAYNEQFF.